This T cell receptor (beta chain) was recovered during a study of glioma-infiltrating T cells. Germline CDR1 and CDR2: DFQATT and SNEGSKA (reference sequence). The CDR3 is made up of 16 amino acids. V dropped 3 bases and J dropped 5 bases, with 20 bases sitting between them. Amplification of TCR alpha and beta CDR3 regions from RNA used iRepertoire nested multiplex PCR. One entry per CDR3 protein results from TCRdb running MiXCR on the multiplex PCR reads. This sample has about 410,000 distinct CDR3 sequences, with 41% found just once. The chain recombines TRBV20-1 with TRBJ1-5; D might be TRBD1 (6 bases). The TCR originated in a human donor with low-grade glioma or glioblastoma, undergoing nonglioma brain surgery, or in good health (not recorded which). The sequenced sample was glioma tissue, nonneoplastic brain tissue, or PBMCs (not recorded which). The CDR3 DNA reads TGCAGTGCTAGCAACATAAACAGGGAGGAGGATCAGCCCCAGCATTTT. Protein: CSASNINREEDQPQHF.